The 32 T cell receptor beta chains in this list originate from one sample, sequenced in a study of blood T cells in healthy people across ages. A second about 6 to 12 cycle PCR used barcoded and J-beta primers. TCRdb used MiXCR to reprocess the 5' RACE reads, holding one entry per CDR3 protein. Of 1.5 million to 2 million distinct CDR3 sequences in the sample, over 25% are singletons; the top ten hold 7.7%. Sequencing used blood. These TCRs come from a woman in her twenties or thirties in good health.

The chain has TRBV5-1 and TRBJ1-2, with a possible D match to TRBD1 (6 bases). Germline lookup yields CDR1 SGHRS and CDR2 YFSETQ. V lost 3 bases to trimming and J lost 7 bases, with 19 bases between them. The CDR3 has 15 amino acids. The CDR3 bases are TGCGCCAGCAGCTCGGGACACCCTGAGGGCCCTGGCTACACCTTC. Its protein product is CASSSGHPEGPGYTF.

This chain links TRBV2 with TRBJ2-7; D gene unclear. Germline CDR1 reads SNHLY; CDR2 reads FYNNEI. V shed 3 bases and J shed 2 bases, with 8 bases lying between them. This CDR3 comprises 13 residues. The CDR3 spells CASSDQATYEQYF. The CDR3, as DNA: TGTGCCAGCAGTGACCAGGCCACCTACGAGCAGTACTTC.

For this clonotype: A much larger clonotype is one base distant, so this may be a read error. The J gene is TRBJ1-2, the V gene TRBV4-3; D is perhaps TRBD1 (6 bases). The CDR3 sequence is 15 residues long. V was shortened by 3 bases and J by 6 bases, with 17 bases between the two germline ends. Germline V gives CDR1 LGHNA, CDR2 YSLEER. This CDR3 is CASSHDRQGNDGYTF. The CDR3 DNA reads TGCGCCAGCAGCCACGATCGGCAGGGGAACGATGGCTACACCTTC.

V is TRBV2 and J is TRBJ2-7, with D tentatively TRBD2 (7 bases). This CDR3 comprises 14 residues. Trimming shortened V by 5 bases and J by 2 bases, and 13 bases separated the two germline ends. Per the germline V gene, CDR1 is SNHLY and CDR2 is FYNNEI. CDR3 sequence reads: CASSPWEGAYEQYF. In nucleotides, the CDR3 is TGTGCCAGCAGTCCCTGGGAGGGGGCCTACGAGCAGTACTTC. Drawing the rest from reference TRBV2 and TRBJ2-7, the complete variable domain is EPEVTQTPSHQVTQMGQEVILRCVPISNHLYFYWYRQILGQKVEFLVSFYNNEISEKSEIFDDQFSVERPDGSNFTLKIRSTKLEDSAMYFCASSPWEGAYEQYFGPGTRLTVT.

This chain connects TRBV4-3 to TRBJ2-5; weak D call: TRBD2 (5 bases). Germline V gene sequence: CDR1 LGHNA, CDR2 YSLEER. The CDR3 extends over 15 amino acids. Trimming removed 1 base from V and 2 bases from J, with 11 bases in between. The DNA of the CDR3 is TGCGCCAGCAGCCAAGGGCGGGCACTACAAGAGACCCAGTACTTC. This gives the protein CASSQGRALQETQYF.

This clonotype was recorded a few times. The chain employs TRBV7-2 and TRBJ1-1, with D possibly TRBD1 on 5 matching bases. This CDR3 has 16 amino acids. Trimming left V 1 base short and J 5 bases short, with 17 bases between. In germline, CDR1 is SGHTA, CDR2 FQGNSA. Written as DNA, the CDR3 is TGTGCCAGCAGCTTAGGAGGGGCAAGGGCAGGGACTGAAGCTTTCTTT. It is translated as CASSLGGARAGTEAFF.

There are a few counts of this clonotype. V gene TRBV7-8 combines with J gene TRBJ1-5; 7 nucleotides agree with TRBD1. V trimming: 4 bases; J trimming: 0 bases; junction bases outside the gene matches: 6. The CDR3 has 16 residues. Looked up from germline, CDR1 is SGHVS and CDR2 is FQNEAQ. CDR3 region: CASSWDSPYSNQPQHF. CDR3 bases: TGTGCCAGCAGCTGGGACAGCCCCTATAGCAATCAGCCCCAGCATTTT. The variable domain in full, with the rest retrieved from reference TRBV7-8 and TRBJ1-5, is GAGVSQSPRYKVAKRGQDVALRCDPISGHVSLFWYQQALGQGPEFLTYFQNEAQLDKSGLPSDRFFAERPEGSVSTLKIQRTQQEDSAVYLCASSWDSPYSNQPQHFGDGTRLSIL.

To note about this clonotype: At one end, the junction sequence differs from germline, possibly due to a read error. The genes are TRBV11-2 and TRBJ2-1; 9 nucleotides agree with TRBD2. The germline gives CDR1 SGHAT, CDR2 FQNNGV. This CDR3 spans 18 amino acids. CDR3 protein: CASSSSPFSGGRYNEQLF. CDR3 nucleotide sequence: TGTGCCAGCAGTTCCAGCCCCTTTAGCGGGGGCCGATACAATGAGCAGTTATTC.

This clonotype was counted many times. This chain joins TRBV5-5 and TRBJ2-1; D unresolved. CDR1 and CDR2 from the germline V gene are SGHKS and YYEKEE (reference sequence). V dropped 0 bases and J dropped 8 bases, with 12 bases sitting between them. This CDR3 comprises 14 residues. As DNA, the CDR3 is TGTGCCAGCAGCTTGGAGGTGCCAGGCGATGAGCAGTTCTTC. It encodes CASSLEVPGDEQFF. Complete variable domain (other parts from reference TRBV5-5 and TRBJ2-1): DAGVTQSPTHLIKTRGQQVTLRCSPISGHKSVSWYQQVLGQGPQFIFQYYEKEERGRGNFPDRFSARQFPNYSSELNVNALLLGDSALYLCASSLEVPGDEQFFGPGTRLTVL.

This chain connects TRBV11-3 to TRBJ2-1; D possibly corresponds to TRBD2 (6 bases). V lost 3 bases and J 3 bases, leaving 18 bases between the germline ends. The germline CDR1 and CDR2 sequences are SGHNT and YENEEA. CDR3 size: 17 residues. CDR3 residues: CASSLEGRVLDYNEQFF. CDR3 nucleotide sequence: TGTGCCAGCAGCTTGGAGGGAAGGGTTCTAGACTACAATGAGCAGTTCTTC.

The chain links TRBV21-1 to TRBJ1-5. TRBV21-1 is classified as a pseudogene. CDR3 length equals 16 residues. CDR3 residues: CASSKEAGRSNQPQHF. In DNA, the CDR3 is TGTGCCAGCAGCAAAGAGGCGGGCCGGAGCAATCAGCCCCAGCATTTT.

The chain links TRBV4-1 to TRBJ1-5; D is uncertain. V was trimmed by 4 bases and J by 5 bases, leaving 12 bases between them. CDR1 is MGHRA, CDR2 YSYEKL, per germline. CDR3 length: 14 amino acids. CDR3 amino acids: CASSRHGSDQPQHF. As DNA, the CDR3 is TGCGCCAGCAGCCGACACGGGTCAGATCAGCCCCAGCATTTT.

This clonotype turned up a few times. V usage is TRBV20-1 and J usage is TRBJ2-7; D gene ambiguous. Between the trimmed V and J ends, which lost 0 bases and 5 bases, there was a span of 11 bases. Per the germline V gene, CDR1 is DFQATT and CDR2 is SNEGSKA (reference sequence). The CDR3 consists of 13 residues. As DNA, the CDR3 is TGCAGTGCTAGAGAGGCGCCGCGCGACGAGCAGTACTTC. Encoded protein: CSAREAPRDEQYF.

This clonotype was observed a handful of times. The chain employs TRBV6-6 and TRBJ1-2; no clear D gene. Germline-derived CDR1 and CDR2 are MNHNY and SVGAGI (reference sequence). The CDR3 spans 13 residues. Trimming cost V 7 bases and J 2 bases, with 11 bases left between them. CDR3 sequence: CASTRERNYGYTF. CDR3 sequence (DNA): TGTGCCAGCACGAGGGAAAGGAACTATGGCTACACCTTC.

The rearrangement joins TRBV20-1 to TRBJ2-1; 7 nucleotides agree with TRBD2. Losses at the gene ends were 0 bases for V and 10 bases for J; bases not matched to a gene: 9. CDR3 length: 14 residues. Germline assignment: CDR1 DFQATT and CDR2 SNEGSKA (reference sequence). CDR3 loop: CSARESGNLGEQFF. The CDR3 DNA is TGCAGTGCTAGAGAAAGCGGGAACCTCGGGGAGCAGTTCTTC.

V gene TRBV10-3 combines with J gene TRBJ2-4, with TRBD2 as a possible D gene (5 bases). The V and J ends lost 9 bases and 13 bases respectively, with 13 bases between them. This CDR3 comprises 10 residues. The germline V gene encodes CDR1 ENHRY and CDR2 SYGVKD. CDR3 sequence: CAIPPWEQYF. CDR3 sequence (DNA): TGTGCCATACCCCCCTGGGAGCAGTACTTC.

In nucleotides, the CDR3 is TGTGCCACCAGCACCGTGGGGGGGTCTAGCACAGATACGCAGTATTTT. Amino acid sequence: CATSTVGGSSTDTQYF. V gene TRBV15 combines with J gene TRBJ2-3, with 7 bases lining up with TRBD2. CDR1 and CDR2 (germline): LNHNV, YYDKDF (reference sequence). The V gene end was trimmed by 4 bases and the J gene end by 0 bases; junction bases not matched to a gene: 7. The CDR3 has 16 amino acids.

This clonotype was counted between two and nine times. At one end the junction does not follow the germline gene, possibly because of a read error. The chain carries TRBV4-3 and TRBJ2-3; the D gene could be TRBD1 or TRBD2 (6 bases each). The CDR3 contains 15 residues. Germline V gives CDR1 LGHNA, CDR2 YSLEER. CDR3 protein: CASSPRGGRTDTQYF. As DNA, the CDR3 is TGTGCCAGCAGCCCCCGTGGGGGGCGCACAGATACGCAGTATTTT.

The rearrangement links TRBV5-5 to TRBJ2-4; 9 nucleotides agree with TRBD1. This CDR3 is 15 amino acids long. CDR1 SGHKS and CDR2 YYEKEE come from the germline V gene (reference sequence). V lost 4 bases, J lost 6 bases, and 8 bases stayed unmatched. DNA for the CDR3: TGTGCCAGCAGCCGTCTGACAGGGGGGGGAAACATTCAGTACTTC. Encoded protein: CASSRLTGGGNIQYF.

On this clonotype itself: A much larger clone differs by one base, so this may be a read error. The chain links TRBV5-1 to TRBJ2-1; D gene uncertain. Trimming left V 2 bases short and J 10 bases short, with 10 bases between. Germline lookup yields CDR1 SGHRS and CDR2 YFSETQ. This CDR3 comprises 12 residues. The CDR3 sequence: CASSFEPPEQFF. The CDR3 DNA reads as TGCGCCAGCAGCTTTGAACCACCCGAGCAGTTCTTC.

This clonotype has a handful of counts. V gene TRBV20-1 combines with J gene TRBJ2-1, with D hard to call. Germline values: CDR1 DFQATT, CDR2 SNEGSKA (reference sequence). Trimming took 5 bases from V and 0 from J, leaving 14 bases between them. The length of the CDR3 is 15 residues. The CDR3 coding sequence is TGCAGTGCTTGGGTCCGCGGCAGCTCCTACAATGAGCAGTTCTTC. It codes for CSAWVRGSSYNEQFF.

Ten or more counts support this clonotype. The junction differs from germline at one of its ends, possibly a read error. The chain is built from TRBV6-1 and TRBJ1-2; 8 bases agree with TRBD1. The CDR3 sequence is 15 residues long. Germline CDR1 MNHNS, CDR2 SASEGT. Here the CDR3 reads CASRAGTGGNYGYTF. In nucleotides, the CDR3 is TGCGCCAGCAGAGCCGGGACAGGAGGAAACTATGGCTACACCTTC.

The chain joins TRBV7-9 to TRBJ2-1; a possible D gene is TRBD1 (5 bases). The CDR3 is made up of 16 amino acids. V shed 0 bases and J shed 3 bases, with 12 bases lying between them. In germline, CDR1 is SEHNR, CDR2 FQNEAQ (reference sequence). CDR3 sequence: CASSLAGLGNYNEQFF. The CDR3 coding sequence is TGTGCCAGCAGCTTAGCGGGGCTAGGGAACTACAATGAGCAGTTCTTC.

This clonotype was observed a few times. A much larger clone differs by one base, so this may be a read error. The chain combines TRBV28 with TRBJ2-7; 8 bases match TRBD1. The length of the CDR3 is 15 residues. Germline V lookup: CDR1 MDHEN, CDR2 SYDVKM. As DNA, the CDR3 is TGTGCCGGCAGTATTAGGGACAGGCGAGCCTACGAGCAGTACTTC. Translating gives CAGSIRDRRAYEQYF. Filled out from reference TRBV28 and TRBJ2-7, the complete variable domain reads DVKVTQSSRYLVKRTGEKVFLECVQDMDHENMFWYRQDPGLGLRLIYFSYDVKMKEKGDIPEGYSVSREKKERFSLILESASTNQTSMYLCAGSIRDRRAYEQYFGPGTRLTVT.

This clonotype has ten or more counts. The CDR3 DNA follows: TGTGCCAGCAGCCCCGACAGGGGATGGGGTCAGACCCAGTACTTC. Its protein product is CASSPDRGWGQTQYF. The J gene is TRBJ2-5, the V gene TRBV3-1; 8 nucleotides agree with TRBD1. The CDR3 consists of 15 residues. Germline V gene lookup returns CDR1 LGHDT and CDR2 YNNKEL (reference sequence). V dropped 4 bases and J dropped 6; count of bases not matched to a gene: 10.

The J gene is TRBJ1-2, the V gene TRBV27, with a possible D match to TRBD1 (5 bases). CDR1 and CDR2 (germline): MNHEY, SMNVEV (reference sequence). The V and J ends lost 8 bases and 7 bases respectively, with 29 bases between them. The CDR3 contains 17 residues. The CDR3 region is CASCPARDGVYGLGYTF. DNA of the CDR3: TGTGCCAGCTGCCCCGCGAGGGACGGGGTCTATGGTCTTGGCTACACCTTC.

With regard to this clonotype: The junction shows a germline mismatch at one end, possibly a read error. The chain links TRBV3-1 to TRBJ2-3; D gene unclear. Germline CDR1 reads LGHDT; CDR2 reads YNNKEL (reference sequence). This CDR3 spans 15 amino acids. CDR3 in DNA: TGTGCCAGCGGCCAATTGAATAGTGCCACAGATACGCAGTATTTT. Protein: CASGQLNSATDTQYF.

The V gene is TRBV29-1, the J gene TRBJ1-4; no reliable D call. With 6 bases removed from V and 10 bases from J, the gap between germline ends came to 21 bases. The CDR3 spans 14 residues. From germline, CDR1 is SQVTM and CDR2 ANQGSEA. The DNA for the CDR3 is TGCAGCGTCGAAATCGTGGCAGGCCACAGAAAACTGTTTTTT. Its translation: CSVEIVAGHRKLFF.

CDR3 sequence reads: CASSISAGGWSDTQYF. CDR3 coding DNA: TGTGCCAGCAGCATTTCAGCGGGGGGATGGTCAGATACGCAGTATTTT. V usage is TRBV9 and J usage is TRBJ2-3; 9 bases are shared with TRBD2. The V gene's germline CDR1 is SGDLS and CDR2 YYNGEE. V shed 4 bases and J 4 bases; nucleotides not matched to a gene: 10. The CDR3 covers 16 residues.

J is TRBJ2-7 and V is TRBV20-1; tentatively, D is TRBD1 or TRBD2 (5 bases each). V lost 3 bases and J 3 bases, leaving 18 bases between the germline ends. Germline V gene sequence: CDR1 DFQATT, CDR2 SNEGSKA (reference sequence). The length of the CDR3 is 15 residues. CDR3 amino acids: CSASGPGTRGYEQYF. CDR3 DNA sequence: TGCAGTGCTAGCGGCCCCGGGACGAGAGGCTACGAGCAGTACTTC.

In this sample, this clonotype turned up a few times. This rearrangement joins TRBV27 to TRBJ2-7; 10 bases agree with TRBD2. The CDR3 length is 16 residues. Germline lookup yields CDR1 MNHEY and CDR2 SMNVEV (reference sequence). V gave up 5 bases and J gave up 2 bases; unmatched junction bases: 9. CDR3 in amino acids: CASSQTAGGRTYEQYF. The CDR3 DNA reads TGTGCCAGCAGTCAAACAGCGGGAGGGCGAACCTACGAGCAGTACTTC.

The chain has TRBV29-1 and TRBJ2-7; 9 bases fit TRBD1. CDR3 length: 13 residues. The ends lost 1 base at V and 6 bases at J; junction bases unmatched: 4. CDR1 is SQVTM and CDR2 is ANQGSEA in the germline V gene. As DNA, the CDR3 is TGCAGCGTTGAAGGGGACAGGGTATTCGAGCAGTACTTC. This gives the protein CSVEGDRVFEQYF.